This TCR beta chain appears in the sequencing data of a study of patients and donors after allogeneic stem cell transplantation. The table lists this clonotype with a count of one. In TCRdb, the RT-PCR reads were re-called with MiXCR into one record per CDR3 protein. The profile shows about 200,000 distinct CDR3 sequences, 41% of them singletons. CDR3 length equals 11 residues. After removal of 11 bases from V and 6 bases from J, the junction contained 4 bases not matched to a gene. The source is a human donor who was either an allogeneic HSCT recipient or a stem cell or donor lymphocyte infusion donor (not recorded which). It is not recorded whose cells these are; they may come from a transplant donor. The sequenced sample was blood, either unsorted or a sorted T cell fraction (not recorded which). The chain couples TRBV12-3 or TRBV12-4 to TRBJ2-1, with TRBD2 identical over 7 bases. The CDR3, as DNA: TGTGCCGCGGGCGGGGGCAATGAGCAGTTCTTC. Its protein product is CAAGGGNEQFF.